A selection of T cell receptor beta chains follows, all from one sample in a study of CD8+CD57+ T cells in acquired aplastic anemia. TCRdb re-derived calls from the reads in MiXCR, one entry per CDR3 protein. Among hundreds of thousands of distinct CDR3 sequences listed, around three fifths were seen once. What was sequenced was sorted CD4+, CD8+, or CD8+CD57+ T cells (not recorded which) from PBMCs. All receptors come from a human donor with severe aplastic anemia or a healthy control (not recorded which). The CDR3 runs from the conserved cysteine through the conserved F or W. D genes are given only for firm matches. Clone size is stated in some rows and not others, as once, few, many or a class when expanded.

v_call: TRBV7-2
d_call: TRBD2
clone_size: many
j_call: TRBJ2-1
cdr3_nt: TGTGCCAGCAGCTTAGCCCTAGCGGGGGGGCACAATGAGCAGTTCTTC
cdr3_aa: CASSLALAGGHNEQFF

v_call: TRBV6-6
d_call: TRBD2
clone_size: -
j_call: TRBJ2-3
cdr3_nt: TGTGCCAGCAGTACCCCTCTAGCGGGGCACACAGATACGCAGTATTTT
cdr3_aa: CASSTPLAGHTDTQYF

v_call: TRBV10-3
d_call: -
clone_size: few
j_call: TRBJ2-2
cdr3_nt: TGTGCCATCAGTCCACAGGGGAACACCGGGGAGCTGTTTTTT
cdr3_aa: CAISPQGNTGELFF

v_call: TRBV19
d_call: TRBD1
clone_size: -
j_call: TRBJ1-1
cdr3_nt: TGTGCCAGTAGTATTGACCCGGGACAGGCTAACACTGAAGCTTTCTTT
cdr3_aa: CASSIDPGQANTEAFF

v_call: TRBV6-5
d_call: TRBD1
clone_size: many
j_call: TRBJ1-2
cdr3_nt: TGTGCCAGCAGAACAACGGGACAGGGCCGTGGCTACACCTTC
cdr3_aa: CASRTTGQGRGYTF

v_call: TRBV6-2/TRBV6-3
d_call: TRBD1
clone_size: many
j_call: TRBJ2-5
cdr3_nt: TGTGCCAGCAGTAGAAGGGACAGCCAAGAGACCCAGTACTTC
cdr3_aa: CASSRRDSQETQYF

v_call: TRBV20-1
d_call: TRBD2
clone_size: many
j_call: TRBJ2-1
cdr3_nt: TGCAGTGCTACTTCTAGCGGGGCGAATGAGCAGTTCTTC
cdr3_aa: CSATSSGANEQFF

v_call: TRBV5-1
d_call: TRBD1
clone_size: many
j_call: TRBJ1-6
cdr3_nt: TGCGCCAGCAGCTTGGAGTTTGGGACAGGGAATTCACCCCTCCACTTT
cdr3_aa: CASSLEFGTGNSPLHF

v_call: TRBV6-6
d_call: TRBD1
clone_size: many
j_call: TRBJ1-2
cdr3_nt: TGTGCCAGCAGTTACTCACCAGGGGGCGGTGGCTACACCTTC
cdr3_aa: CASSYSPGGGGYTF

v_call: TRBV24-1
d_call: -
clone_size: -
j_call: TRBJ2-5
cdr3_nt: TGTGCCACCAGTGATCCAGGGGGGATACAAGAGACCCAGTACTTC
cdr3_aa: CATSDPGGIQETQYF

v_call: TRBV10-3
d_call: -
clone_size: -
j_call: TRBJ2-3
cdr3_nt: TGTGCCATCAGTGACGGGGTTAGCTCGGATACGCAGTATTTT
cdr3_aa: CAISDGVSSDTQYF

v_call: TRBV4-1
d_call: -
clone_size: once
j_call: TRBJ1-1
cdr3_nt: TGCGCCAGCAGCCAAGCGGGCAGGGTGGTCACTGAAGCTTTCTTT
cdr3_aa: CASSQAGRVVTEAFF

v_call: TRBV12-3/TRBV12-4
d_call: -
clone_size: -
j_call: TRBJ1-2
cdr3_nt: TGTGCCAGCAGCTCCAGGGTTTCGGCTAACTATGGCTACACCTTC
cdr3_aa: CASSSRVSANYGYTF

v_call: TRBV13
d_call: -
clone_size: -
j_call: TRBJ2-7
cdr3_nt: TGTGCCAGCAAGCAGGACTGGAATTACGAGCAGTACTTC
cdr3_aa: CASKQDWNYEQYF

v_call: TRBV7-9
d_call: -
clone_size: many
j_call: TRBJ2-6
cdr3_nt: TGTGCCAGCAGCGCTCCGGGCGCTCCTGGCCCCTCTGGGGCCAACGTCCTGACTTTC
cdr3_aa: CASSAPGAPGPSGANVLTF

v_call: TRBV4-3
d_call: -
clone_size: once
j_call: TRBJ2-5
cdr3_nt: TGCGCCAGCAGCCAAGCGGACGTGGGGGTTGAGACCCAGTACTTC
cdr3_aa: CASSQADVGVETQYF

v_call: TRBV5-1
d_call: -
clone_size: -
j_call: TRBJ2-3
cdr3_nt: TGCGCCAGCAACTTCCCCACAGATACGCAGTATTTT
cdr3_aa: CASNFPTDTQYF

v_call: TRBV7-6
d_call: -
clone_size: -
j_call: TRBJ1-1
cdr3_nt: TGTGCCAGCAGCTTAGTTGCAGGGCTCAGGACTGAAGCTTTCTTT
cdr3_aa: CASSLVAGLRTEAFF